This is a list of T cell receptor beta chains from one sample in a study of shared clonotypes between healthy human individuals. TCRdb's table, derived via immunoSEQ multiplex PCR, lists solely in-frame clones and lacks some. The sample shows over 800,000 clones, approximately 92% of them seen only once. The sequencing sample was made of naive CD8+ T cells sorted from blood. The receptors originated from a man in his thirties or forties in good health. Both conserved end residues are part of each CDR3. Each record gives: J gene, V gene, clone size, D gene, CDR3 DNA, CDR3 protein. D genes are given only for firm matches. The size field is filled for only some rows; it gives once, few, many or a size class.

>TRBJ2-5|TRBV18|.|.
TGTGCCAGCTCTCGGGGGACAGCGCTACAAGAGACCCAGTACTTC
CASSRGTALQETQYF
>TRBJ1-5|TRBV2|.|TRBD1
TGTGCCAGCAGTGATCCACAGGGGGCGCGTAATCGCAATCAGCCCCAGCATTTT
CASSDPQGARNRNQPQHF
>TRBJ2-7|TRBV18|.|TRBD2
TGTGCCAGCTCATGGAGCGGGAGAAATAACGGCTACGAGCAGTACTTC
CASSWSGRNNGYEQYF
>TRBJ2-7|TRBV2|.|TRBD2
TGTGCCAGCAGTGACCCAGCGGGAGCTTACTACGAGCAGTACTTC
CASSDPAGAYYEQYF
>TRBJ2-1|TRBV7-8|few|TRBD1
TGTGCCAGCAGACACAACTCCGGGACAGGGACCAATGAGCAGTTCTTC
CASRHNSGTGTNEQFF
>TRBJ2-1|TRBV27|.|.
TGTGCCAGCAGTGGACAGTGGGGCAATGAGCAGTTCTTC
CASSGQWGNEQFF
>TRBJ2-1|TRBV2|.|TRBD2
TGTGCCAGCAGGGTAGCGGGAGGAGGAAACAATGAGCAGTTCTTC
CASRVAGGGNNEQFF
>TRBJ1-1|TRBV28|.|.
TGTGCCAGCAGAACTTATGTACCAGGGCAGGGAGTTAACACTGAAGCTTTCTTT
CASRTYVPGQGVNTEAFF
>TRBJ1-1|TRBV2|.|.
TGTGCCAGCAAGGAGGGTGGAGCCTCAAACACTGAAGCTTTCTTT
CASKEGGASNTEAFF
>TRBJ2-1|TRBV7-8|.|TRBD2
TGTGCCAGCAGCGAGCGGCTAGCGGGAGGCCAGGGGCAGTTCTTC
CASSERLAGGQGQFF
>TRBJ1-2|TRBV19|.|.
TGTGCCAGTAGTATAACAGTATCCAACTATGGCTACACCTTC
CASSITVSNYGYTF
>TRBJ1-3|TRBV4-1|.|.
TGCGCCAGCAGCCGGCAATCTGGAAACACCATATATTTT
CASSRQSGNTIYF